This T cell receptor beta chain was identified in a study of blood T cell repertoires in COVID-19. The V gene's germline CDR1 is GTSNPN and CDR2 SVGIG (reference sequence). Losses at the gene ends were 3 bases for V and 1 base for J; bases not matched to a gene: 6. The CDR3 covers 17 residues. As processed by the authors: For nucleated cells, counts were estimated from reference gene primer amplification. Measured with immunoSEQ multiplex PCR; TCRdb has only the in-frame clones, and not every one. V, J and clone size are taken as reported in that table, and D and trimming were inferred from the DNA itself. The data hold fewer than 150,000 clones, with 90% observed a single time.

J is TRBJ2-6 and V is TRBV30; TRBD1 matches at 10 bases. This clonotype was sampled from a woman older than 75 with acute or convalescent COVID-19. What was sequenced was peripheral blood. The CDR3: CAWSPGTGVSGANVLTF. CDR3 nucleotide sequence: TGTGCCTGGAGCCCCGGGACAGGGGTTTCTGGGGCCAACGTCCTGACTTTC.